The 12 T cell receptor beta chains in this list originate from one sample, sequenced in a study of blood T cell repertoires in COVID-19. Assay: immunoSEQ multiplex PCR; the TCRdb copy retains only in-frame clones and omits some. The sample includes more than 350,000 clones, 85% to 90% seen only once; the top ten take 0.9% to 1.1%. Sequencing was carried out using PBMCs or T cells enriched from blood (not recorded which). The source is a man between 18 and 35 years old who had recovered from COVID-19.

The V call is TRBV11-2, the J call TRBJ2-7; 13 nucleotides align to TRBD2. The CDR3 runs 15 residues. Germline CDR1 and CDR2: SGHAT and FQNNGV. The V and J ends lost 6 bases and 3 bases, in that order; junction bases with no gene match: 5. CDR3 sequence: CASSGTSGTFYEQYF. The CDR3 DNA is TGTGCCAGCAGTGGGACTAGCGGGACCTTCTACGAGCAGTACTTC.

V and J are TRBV7-2 and TRBJ2-5, with a possible D match to TRBD2 (6 bases). Trimming removed 3 bases from V and 3 bases from J, with 11 bases in between. Germline CDR1 is SGHTA and CDR2 is FQGNSA. The CDR3 consists of 14 residues. DNA for the CDR3: TGTGCCAGCAGCTTTTCACGGGGGAAAGAGACCCAGTACTTC. This sequence encodes CASSFSRGKETQYF.

The chain is built from TRBV10-3 and TRBJ1-5; D might be TRBD1 (5 bases). There are 14 residues in the CDR3. Deletions cut 6 bases from V and 2 bases from J, with 11 bases between. CDR1 ENHRY and CDR2 SYGVKD come from the germline V gene. This CDR3 reads CAISQGEGNQPQHF. CDR3 DNA: TGTGCCATCAGCCAGGGTGAGGGCAATCAGCCCCAGCATTTT.

V usage is TRBV5-1 and J usage is TRBJ2-5; 7 bases agree with TRBD1. Germline V gene lookup returns CDR1 SGHRS and CDR2 YFSETQ. This CDR3 comprises 16 residues. With 4 bases clipped from V and 5 bases from J, the junction kept 14 bases outside the gene matches. The CDR3 DNA follows: TGCGCCAGCAGCCCATCCCCTACAGGGGTCGGGGAGACCCAGTACTTC. It is translated as CASSPSPTGVGETQYF.

The chain uses TRBV24-1 and TRBJ2-2; D not certain. Germline V gene data show CDR1 as KGHDR and CDR2 as SFDVKD. This CDR3 is 12 amino acids long. V was pared by 2 bases and J by 8 bases, with 5 bases between. CDR3: CATSDYSGELFF. In DNA form, the CDR3 reads TGTGCCACCAGTGATTATAGTGGGGAGCTGTTTTTT.

This chain connects TRBV18 to TRBJ1-2; 9 nucleotides align to TRBD1. The V and J ends lost 3 bases and 7 bases, in that order; junction bases with no gene match: 15. This CDR3 comprises 17 residues. In germline, CDR1 is KGHSH, CDR2 LQKENI. CDR3 sequence reads: CASSPPPRKQGARGYTF. CDR3 in DNA: TGTGCCAGCTCACCTCCCCCGCGGAAACAGGGGGCGCGTGGCTACACCTTC.

The chain has TRBV5-6 and TRBJ1-2; the D gene is possibly TRBD1 (5 bases). Germline CDR1 reads SGHDT; CDR2 reads YYEEEE. The V end was cut by 2 bases, the J end by 8 bases, with 16 bases between. CDR3 length: 14 residues. The DNA of the CDR3 is TGTGCCAGCAGCTTCACAGACAGCTCCCCCGGCTACACCTTC. Protein product: CASSFTDSSPGYTF.

This clone was observed once. V gene TRBV5-1 combines with J gene TRBJ1-6, with a tentative D call TRBD1 (6 bases). Trimming cost V 4 bases and J 11 bases, with 13 bases left between them. Germline V gives CDR1 SGHRS, CDR2 YFSETQ. The CDR3 contains 13 residues. CDR3 loop: CASSPDRPPPLHF. Written as DNA, the CDR3 is TGCGCCAGCAGCCCCGACAGGCCCCCACCCCTCCACTTT.

This clone was detected only once. The CDR3 spells CSVQGGGKLLWLLETQYF. The CDR3 DNA reads TGCAGCGTGCAGGGGGGTGGTAAGCTCCTTTGGCTGTTGGAGACCCAGTACTTC. The rearrangement links TRBV29-1 to TRBJ2-5; perhaps TRBD1 as D (7 bases). Germline values: CDR1 SQVTM, CDR2 ANQGSEA. This CDR3 has 18 residues. The V gene lost 6 bases and the J gene lost 5 bases, with 31 bases spanning the gap.

V gene TRBV11-2 combines with J gene TRBJ1-5, with 9 bases that match TRBD1. The CDR3 is made up of 16 amino acids. V shed 5 bases and J 1 base; nucleotides not matched to a gene: 6. Germline-derived CDR1 and CDR2 are SGHAT and FQNNGV. DNA for the CDR3: TGTGCCAGCAGCCCAGGGACAGGGAGAAGCAATCAGCCCCAGCATTTT. It yields the protein CASSPGTGRSNQPQHF.

The V and J genes are TRBV19 and TRBJ2-7; 9 bases agree with TRBD1. The CDR3 spans 13 residues. The J segment lost 6 bases and the V segment lost 5 bases, leaving 5 bases of the junction unmatched. Germline V gene lookup returns CDR1 LNHDA and CDR2 SQIVND (reference sequence). CDR3 DNA sequence: TGTGCCAGTAGTGGGGGACAGGGAGGCGAGCAGTACTTC. Its protein product is CASSGGQGGEQYF.

The V call is TRBV4-1, the J call TRBJ2-1, with D tentatively TRBD2 (6 bases). Deletions cut 4 bases from V and 3 bases from J, with 16 bases between. This CDR3 spans 16 amino acids. Germline CDR1 and CDR2: MGHRA and YSYEKL. CDR3 in DNA: TGCGCCAGCAGCCCCTCGGCGGGGCCAAGCTACAATGAGCAGTTCTTC. Its translation: CASSPSAGPSYNEQFF.